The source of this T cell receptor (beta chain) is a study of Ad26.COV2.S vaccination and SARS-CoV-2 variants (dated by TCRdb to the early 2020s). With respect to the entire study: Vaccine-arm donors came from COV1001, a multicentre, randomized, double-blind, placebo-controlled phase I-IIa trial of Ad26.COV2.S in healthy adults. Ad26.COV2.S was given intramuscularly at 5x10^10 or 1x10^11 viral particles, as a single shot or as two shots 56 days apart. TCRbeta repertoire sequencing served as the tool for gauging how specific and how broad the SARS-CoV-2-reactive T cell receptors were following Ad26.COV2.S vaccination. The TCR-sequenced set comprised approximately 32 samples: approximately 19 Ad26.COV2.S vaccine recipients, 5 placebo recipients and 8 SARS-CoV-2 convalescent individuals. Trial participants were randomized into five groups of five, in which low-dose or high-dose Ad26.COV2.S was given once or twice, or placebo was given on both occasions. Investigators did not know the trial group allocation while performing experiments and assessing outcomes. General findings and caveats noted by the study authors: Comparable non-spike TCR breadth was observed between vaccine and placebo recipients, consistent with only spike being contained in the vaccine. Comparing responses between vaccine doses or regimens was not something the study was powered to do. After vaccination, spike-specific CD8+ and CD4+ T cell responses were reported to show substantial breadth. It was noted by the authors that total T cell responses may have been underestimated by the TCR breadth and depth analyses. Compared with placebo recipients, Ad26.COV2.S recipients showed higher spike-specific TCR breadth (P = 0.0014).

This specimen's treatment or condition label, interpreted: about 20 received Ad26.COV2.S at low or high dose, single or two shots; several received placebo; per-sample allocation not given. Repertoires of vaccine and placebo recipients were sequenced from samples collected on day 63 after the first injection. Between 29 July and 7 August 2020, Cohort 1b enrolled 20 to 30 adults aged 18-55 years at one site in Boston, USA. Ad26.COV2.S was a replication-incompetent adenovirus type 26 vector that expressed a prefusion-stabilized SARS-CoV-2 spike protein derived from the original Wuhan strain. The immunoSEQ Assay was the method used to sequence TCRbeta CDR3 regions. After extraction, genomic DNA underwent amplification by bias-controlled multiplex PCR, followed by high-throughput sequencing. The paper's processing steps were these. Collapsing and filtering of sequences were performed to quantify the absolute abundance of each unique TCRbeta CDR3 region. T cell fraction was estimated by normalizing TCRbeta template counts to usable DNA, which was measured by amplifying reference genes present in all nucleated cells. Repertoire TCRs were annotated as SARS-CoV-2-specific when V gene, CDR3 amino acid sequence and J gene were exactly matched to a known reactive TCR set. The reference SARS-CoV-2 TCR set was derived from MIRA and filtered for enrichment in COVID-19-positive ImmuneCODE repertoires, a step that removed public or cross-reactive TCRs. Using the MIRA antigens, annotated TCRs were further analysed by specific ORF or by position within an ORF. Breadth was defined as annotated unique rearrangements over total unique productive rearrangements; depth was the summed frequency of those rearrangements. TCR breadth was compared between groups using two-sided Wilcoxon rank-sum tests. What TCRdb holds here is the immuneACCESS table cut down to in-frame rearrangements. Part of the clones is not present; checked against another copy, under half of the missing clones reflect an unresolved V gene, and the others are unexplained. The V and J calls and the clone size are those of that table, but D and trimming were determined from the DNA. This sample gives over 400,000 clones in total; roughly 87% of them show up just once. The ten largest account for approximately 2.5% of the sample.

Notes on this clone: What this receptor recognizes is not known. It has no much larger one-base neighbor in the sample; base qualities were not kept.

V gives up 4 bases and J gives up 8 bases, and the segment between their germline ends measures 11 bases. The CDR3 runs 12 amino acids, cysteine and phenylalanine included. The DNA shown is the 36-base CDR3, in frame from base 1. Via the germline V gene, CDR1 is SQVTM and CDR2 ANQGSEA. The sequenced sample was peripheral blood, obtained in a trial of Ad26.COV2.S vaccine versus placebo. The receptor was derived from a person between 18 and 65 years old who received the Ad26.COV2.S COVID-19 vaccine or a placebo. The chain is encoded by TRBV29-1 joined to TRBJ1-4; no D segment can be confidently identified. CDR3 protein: CSVGRVGEKLFF. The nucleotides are TGCAGCGTTGGTAGGGTGGGCGAAAAACTGTTTTTT. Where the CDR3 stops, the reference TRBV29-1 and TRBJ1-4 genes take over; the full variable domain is SAVISQKPSRDICQRGTSLTIQCQVDSQVTMMFWYRQQPGQSLTLIATANQGSEATYESGFVIDKFPISRPNLTFSTLTVSNMSPEDSSIYLCSVGRVGEKLFFGSGTQLSVL.